This TCR beta chain was sequenced during a study of blood T cell repertoires in COVID-19. Background on the study: Collection of acute and convalescent COVID-19 samples took place in the United States, Italy and Spain. PBMCs, B-cell-depleted T cells, or T cells were the source of the cDNA or gDNA that made up the material.

The authors' processing: Amplification of reference gene primers provided the estimated nucleated cell counts. Only in-frame clones appear in the TCRdb table, and some are missing; sequencing was by immunoSEQ multiplex PCR. That table furnishes V, J and clone size, whereas the DNA furnished D and trimming. The sample has more than 100,000 clones; 80% to 90% are singletons. Germline assignment: CDR1 LNHDA and CDR2 SQIVND (reference sequence). This CDR3 is built from 14 residues. With 4 bases clipped from V and 6 bases from J, the junction kept 5 bases outside the gene matches. The specimen was peripheral blood. This chain joins TRBV19 and TRBJ2-2, with 7 positions matching TRBD1. The TCR was taken from an older woman with acute or convalescent COVID-19. CDR3 protein: CASSTDRVAGELFF. CDR3 nucleotides: TGTGCCAGTAGTACTGACAGGGTGGCCGGGGAGCTGTTTTTT.